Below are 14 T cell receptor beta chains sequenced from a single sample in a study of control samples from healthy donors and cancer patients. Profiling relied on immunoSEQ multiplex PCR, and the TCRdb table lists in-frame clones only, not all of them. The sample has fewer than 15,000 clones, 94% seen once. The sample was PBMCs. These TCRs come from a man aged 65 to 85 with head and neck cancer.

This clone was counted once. CDR3 sequence: CASSDSRAKGTDTQYF. CDR3 sequence (DNA): TGTGCCAGCAGTGACTCACGGGCCAAGGGCACAGATACGCAGTATTTT. This chain connects TRBV6-4 to TRBJ2-3; no firm D call. CDR3 length equals 16 residues. Between the trimmed V and J ends, which lost 0 bases and 1 base, there was a span of 11 bases. Germline V gene data show CDR1 as MRHNA and CDR2 as SNTAGT.

CDR3 coding DNA: TGTGCCAGCAGTTCGAATAGCAATCAGCCCCAGCATTTT. Its translation is CASSSNSNQPQHF. The chain carries TRBV12-3 or TRBV12-4 and TRBJ1-5; D is undetermined. Deletions cut 4 bases from V and 0 bases from J, with 4 bases between. The CDR3 has 13 amino acids.

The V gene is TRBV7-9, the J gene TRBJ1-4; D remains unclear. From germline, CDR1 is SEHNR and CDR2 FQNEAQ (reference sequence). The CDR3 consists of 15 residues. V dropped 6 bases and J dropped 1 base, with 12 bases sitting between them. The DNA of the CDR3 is TGTGCCAGCAGTTCAACGGTAATAACTAATGAAAAACTGTTTTTT. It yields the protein CASSSTVITNEKLFF.

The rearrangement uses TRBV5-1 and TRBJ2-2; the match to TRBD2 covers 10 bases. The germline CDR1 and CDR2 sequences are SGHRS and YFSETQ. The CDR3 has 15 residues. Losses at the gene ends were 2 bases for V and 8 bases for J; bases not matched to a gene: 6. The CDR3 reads CASSFASGSIGELFF. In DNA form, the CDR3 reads TGCGCCAGCAGCTTCGCTAGCGGGAGTATTGGGGAGCTGTTTTTT.

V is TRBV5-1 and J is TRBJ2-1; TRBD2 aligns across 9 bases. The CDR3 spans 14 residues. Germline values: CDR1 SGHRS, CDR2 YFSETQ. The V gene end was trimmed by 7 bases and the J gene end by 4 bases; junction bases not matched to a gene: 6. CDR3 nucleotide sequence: TGCGCCAGCGCGATAGCGGGGGCTTACAATGAGCAGTTCTTC. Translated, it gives CASAIAGAYNEQFF.

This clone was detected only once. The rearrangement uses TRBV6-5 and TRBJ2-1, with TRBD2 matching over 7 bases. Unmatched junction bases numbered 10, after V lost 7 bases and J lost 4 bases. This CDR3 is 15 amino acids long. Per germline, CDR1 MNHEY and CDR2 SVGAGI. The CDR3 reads CASTLSGLGYNEQFF. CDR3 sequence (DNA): TGTGCCAGCACCCTATCCGGACTAGGGTACAATGAGCAGTTCTTC.

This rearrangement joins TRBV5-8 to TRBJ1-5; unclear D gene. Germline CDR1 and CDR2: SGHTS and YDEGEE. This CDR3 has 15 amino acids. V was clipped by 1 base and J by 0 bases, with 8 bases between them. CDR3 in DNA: TGTGCCAGCAGCTTGTCAGGTAATAGCAATCAGCCCCAGCATTTT. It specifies CASSLSGNSNQPQHF.

CDR3 DNA: TGTGCCACCCAAGGACCTGACCGCACCGGGGAGCTGTTTTTT. This encodes CATQGPDRTGELFF. The chain carries TRBV24-1 and TRBJ2-2; D is uncertain. The germline CDR1 and CDR2 sequences are KGHDR and SFDVKD. CDR3 length equals 14 residues. V lost 9 bases and J 4 bases, leaving 14 bases between the germline ends.

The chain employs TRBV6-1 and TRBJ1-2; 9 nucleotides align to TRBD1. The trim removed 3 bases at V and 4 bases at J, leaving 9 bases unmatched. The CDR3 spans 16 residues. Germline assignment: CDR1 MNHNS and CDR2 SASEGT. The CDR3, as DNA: TGTGCCAGCAGTGATTTCAGGACAGGGGTTGTCTATGGCTACACCTTC. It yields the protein CASSDFRTGVVYGYTF.

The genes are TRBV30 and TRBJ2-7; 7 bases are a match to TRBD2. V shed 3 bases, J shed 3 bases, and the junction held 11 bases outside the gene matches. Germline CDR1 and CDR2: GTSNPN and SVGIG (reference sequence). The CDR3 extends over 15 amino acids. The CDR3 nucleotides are TGTGCCTGGAGCGCGGGGAGCGGGACTTACTACGAGCAGTACTTC. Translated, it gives CAWSAGSGTYYEQYF.

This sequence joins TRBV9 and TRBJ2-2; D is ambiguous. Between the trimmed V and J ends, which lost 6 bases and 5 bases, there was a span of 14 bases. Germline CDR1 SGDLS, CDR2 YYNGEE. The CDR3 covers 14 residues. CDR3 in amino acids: CASTRSGETGELFF. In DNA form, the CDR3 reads TGTGCCAGCACCCGTAGTGGTGAAACCGGGGAGCTGTTTTTT.

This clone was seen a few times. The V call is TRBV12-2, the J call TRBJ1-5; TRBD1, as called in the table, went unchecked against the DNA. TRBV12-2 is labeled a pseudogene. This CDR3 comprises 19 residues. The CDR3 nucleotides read TGTGCAAGTCGCCCACGAGGGAGGCGGGACAGGGTCTACACTCAGCCCCAGCATTTT. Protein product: CASRPRGRRDRVYTQPQHF.

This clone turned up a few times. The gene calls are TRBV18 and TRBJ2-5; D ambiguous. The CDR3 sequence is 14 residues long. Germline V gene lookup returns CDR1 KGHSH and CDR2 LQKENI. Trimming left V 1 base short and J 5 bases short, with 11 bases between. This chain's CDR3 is CASSPLPAAETQYF. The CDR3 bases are TGTGCCAGCTCACCACTCCCAGCCGCGGAGACCCAGTACTTC.

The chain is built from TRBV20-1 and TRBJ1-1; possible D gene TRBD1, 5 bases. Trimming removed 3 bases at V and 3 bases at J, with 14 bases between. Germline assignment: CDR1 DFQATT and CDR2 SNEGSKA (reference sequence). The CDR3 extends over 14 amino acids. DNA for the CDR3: TGCAGTGCTAGTGGGGGGGGTCAGTACACTGAAGCTTTCTTT. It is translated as CSASGGGQYTEAFF.